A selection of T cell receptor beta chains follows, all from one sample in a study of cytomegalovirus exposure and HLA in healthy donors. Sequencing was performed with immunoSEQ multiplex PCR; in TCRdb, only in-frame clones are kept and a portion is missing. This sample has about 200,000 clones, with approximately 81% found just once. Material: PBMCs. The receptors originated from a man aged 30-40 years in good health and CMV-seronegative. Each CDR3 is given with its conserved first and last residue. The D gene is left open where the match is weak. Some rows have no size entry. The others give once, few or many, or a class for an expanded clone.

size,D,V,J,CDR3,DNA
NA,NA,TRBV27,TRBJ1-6,CASSPRVFRNSPLHF,TGTGCCAGCAGTCCCAGGGTTTTTCGCAATTCACCCCTCCACTTT
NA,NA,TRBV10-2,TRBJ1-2,CASSVSGDGLWGYTF,TGCGCCAGCAGTGTATCGGGGGACGGGCTTTGGGGCTACACCTTC
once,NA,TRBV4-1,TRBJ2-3,CASSPEGGTDTQYF,TGCGCCAGCAGCCCAGAGGGGGGAACAGATACGCAGTATTTT
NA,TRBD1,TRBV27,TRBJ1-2,CASKGPGQIYGYTF,TGTGCCAGCAAGGGACCGGGACAGATCTATGGCTACACCTTC
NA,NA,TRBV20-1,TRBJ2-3,CSARDNTQYF,TGCAGTGCTCGGGACAACACGCAGTATTTT
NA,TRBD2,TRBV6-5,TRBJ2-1,CASSLSASGRRFF,TGTGCCAGCAGCCTATCCGCTAGCGGAAGGAGGTTCTTC
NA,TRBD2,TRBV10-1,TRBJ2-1,CASTPNGGNEQFF,TGCGCCAGCACTCCGAACGGGGGGAATGAGCAGTTCTTC
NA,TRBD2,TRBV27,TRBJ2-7,CASSLSSGGPYEQYF,TGTGCCAGCAGTTTATCAAGCGGGGGCCCCTACGAGCAGTACTTC
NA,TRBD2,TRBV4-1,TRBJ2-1,CASSQVFSAGSYNEQFF,TGCGCCAGCAGCCAAGTCTTTTCAGCGGGGTCCTACAATGAGCAGTTCTTC
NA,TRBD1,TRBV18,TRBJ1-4,CASSPTPGQSEKLFF,TGTGCCAGCTCACCGACTCCGGGACAGAGCGAAAAACTGTTTTTT
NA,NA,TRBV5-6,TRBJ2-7,CASIKQGLRYEQYF,TGTGCCAGCATTAAGCAGGGACTCCGCTACGAGCAGTACTTC
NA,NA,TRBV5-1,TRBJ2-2,CASNLPRVFNTGELFF,TGCGCCAGCAACCTCCCCAGGGTCTTTAACACCGGGGAGCTGTTTTTT
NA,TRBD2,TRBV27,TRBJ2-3,CASSGERGDYTDTQYF,TGTGCCAGCAGCGGGGAGCGGGGGGATTACACAGATACGCAGTATTTT
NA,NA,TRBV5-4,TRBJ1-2,CASSLIGGWGYTF,TGTGCCAGCAGCTTGATAGGGGGATGGGGCTACACCTTC
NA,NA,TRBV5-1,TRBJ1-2,CASSMKGVGGGYTF,TGCGCCAGCAGCATGAAAGGGGTTGGCGGCGGCTACACCTTC
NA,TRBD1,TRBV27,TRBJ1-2,CASSSLPGQGYGYTF,TGTGCCAGCAGTTCTCTACCGGGACAGGGGTACGGCTACACCTTC
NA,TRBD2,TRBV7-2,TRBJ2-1,CASSSGLAEYNEQFF,TGTGCCAGCAGCTCGGGACTAGCAGAGTACAATGAGCAGTTCTTC